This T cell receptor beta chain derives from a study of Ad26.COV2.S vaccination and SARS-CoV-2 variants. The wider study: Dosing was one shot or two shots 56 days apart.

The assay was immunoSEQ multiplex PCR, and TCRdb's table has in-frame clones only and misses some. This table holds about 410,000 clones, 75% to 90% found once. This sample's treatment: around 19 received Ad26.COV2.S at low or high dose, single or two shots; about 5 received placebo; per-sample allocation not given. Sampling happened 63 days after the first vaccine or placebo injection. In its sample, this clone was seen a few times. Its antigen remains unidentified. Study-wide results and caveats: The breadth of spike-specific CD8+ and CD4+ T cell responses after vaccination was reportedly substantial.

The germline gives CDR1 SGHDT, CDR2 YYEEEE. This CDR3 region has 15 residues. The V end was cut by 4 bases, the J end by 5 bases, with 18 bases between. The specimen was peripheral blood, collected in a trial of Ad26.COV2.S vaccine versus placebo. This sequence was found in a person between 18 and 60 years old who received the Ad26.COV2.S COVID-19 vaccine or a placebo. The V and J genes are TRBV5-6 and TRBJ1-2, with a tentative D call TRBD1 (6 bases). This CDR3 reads CASSDPGTTVYGYTF. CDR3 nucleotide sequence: TGTGCCAGCAGCGACCCCGGGACAACGGTATATGGCTACACCTTC.